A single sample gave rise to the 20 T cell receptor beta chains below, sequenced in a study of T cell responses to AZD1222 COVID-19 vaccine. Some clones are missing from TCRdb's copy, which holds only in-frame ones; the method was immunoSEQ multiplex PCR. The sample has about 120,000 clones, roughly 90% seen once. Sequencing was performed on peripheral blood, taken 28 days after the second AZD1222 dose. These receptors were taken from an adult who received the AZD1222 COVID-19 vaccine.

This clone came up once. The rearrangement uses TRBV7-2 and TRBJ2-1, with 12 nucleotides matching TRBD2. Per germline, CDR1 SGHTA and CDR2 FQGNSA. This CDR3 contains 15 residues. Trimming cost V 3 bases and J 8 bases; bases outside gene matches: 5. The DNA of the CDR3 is TGTGCCAGCAGCTTCGGACTAGCGGGGTACGATGAGCAGTTCTTC. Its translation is CASSFGLAGYDEQFF.

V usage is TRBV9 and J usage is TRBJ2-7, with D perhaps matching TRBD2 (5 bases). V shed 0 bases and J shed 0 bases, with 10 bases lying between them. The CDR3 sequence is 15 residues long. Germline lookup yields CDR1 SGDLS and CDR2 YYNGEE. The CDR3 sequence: CASSVGSASSYEQYF. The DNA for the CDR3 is TGTGCCAGCAGCGTAGGTAGCGCTAGCTCCTACGAGCAGTACTTC.

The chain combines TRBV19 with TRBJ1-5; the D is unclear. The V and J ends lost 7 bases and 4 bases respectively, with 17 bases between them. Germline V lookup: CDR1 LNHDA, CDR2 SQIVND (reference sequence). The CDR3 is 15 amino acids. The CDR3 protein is CASTNGRPLNQPQHF. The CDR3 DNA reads TGTGCCAGTACCAACGGTAGGCCCCTTAATCAGCCCCAGCATTTT.

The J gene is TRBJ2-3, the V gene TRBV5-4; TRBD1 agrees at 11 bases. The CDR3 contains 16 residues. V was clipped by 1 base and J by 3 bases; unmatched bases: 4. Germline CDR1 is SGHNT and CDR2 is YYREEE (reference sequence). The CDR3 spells CASSLRTGGVTDTQYF. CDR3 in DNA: TGTGCCAGCAGCTTGCGGACAGGGGGCGTAACAGATACGCAGTATTTT.

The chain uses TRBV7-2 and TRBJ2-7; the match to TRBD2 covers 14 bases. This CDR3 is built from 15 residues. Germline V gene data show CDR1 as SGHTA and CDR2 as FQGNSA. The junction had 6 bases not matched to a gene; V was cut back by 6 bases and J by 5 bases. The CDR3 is CASSPLGLAGDEQYF. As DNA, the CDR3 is TGTGCCAGCAGTCCCCTGGGACTAGCGGGGGACGAGCAGTACTTC.

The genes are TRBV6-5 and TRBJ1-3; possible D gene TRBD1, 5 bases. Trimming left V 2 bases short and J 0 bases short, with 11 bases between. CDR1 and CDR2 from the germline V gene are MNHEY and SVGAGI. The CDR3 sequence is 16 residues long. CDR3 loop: CASSYAGPSSGNTIYF. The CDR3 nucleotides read TGTGCCAGCAGTTACGCGGGGCCAAGCTCTGGAAACACCATATATTTT.

The chain's CDR3 is CASSGVELYNEQFF. The CDR3 bases are TGCGCCAGCAGTGGTGTGGAGCTCTACAATGAGCAGTTCTTC. The chain employs TRBV10-2 and TRBJ2-1, with D unclear. The CDR3 covers 14 residues. The V gene's germline CDR1 is WSHSY and CDR2 SAAADI. V was trimmed by 4 bases and J by 3 bases, leaving 10 bases between them.

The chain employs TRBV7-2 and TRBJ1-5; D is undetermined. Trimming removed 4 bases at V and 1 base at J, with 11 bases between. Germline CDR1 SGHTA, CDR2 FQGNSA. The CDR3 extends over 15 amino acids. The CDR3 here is CASSSLGLSNQPQHF. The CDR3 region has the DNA TGTGCCAGCAGCTCACTGGGTCTAAGCAATCAGCCCCAGCATTTT.

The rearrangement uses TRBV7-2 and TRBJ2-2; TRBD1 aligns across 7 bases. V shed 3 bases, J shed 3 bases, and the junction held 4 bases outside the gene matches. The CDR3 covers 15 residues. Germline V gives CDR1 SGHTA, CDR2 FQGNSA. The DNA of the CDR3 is TGTGCCAGCAGCTTTGGGGACAGTTACACCGGGGAGCTGTTTTTT. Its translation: CASSFGDSYTGELFF.

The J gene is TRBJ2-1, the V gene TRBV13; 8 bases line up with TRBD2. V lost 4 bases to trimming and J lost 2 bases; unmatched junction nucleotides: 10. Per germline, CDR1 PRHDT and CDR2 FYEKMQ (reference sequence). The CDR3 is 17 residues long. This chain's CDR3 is CASSSLSRGGAYNEQFF. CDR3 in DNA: TGTGCCAGCAGCTCATTATCTCGGGGGGGCGCCTACAATGAGCAGTTCTTC.

CDR3 nucleotides: TGTGCCAGCAGCTTAGACAGGGTCGAAAAACTGTTTTTT. As protein: CASSLDRVEKLFF. This rearrangement joins TRBV5-4 to TRBJ1-4; 7 nucleotides line up with TRBD1. V shed 2 bases and J 8 bases; nucleotides not matched to a gene: 3. CDR1 and CDR2 from the germline V gene are SGHNT and YYREEE (reference sequence). This CDR3 has 13 residues. Looking up the rest from reference TRBV5-4 and TRBJ1-4 gives the full variable domain: ETGVTQSPTHLIKTRGQQVTLRCSSQSGHNTVSWYQQALGQGPQFIFQYYREEENGRGNFPPRFSGLQFPNYSSELNVNALELDDSALYLCASSLDRVEKLFFGSGTQLSVL.

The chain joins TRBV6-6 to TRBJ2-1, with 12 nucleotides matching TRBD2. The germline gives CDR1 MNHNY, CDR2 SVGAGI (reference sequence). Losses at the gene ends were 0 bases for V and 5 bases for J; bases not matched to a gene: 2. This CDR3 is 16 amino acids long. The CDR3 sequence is CASSYSLAGGNNEQFF. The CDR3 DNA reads TGTGCCAGCAGTTACTCACTAGCGGGGGGAAACAATGAGCAGTTCTTC.

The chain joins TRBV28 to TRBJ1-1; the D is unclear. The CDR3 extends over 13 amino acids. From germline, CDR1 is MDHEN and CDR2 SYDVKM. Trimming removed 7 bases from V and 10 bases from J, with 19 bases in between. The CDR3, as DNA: TGTGCCAGCACAACCCCAGGACCGGGGAGAGCTTTCTTT. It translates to CASTTPGPGRAFF.

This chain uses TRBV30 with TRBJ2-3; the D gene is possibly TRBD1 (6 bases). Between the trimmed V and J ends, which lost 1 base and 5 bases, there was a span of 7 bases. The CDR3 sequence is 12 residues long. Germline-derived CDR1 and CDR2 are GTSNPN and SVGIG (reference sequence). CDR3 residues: CAWSEDRDTQYF. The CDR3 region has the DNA TGTGCCTGGAGTGAGGACAGAGATACGCAGTATTTT.

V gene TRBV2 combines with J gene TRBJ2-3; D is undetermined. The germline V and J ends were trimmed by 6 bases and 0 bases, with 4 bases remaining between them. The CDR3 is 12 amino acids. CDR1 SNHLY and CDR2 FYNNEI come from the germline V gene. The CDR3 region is CASSISTDTQYF. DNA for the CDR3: TGTGCCAGCAGCATCAGCACAGATACGCAGTATTTT.

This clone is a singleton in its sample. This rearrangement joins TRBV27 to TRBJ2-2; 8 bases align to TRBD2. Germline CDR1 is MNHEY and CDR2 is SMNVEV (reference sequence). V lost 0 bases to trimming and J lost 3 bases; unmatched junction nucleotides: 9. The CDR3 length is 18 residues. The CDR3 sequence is CASSLSWISGGYTGELFF. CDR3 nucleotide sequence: TGTGCCAGCAGTTTATCGTGGATAAGCGGGGGTTACACCGGGGAGCTGTTTTTT.

CDR3 loop: CASSRGGQGRLAGNQPQHF. The CDR3 coding sequence is TGCGCCAGCAGCCGCGGGGGGCAGGGGAGACTAGCGGGGAATCAGCCCCAGCATTTT. This chain joins TRBV4-1 and TRBJ1-5, with D possibly being TRBD1 (6 bases). The CDR3 extends over 19 amino acids. The germline V and J ends were trimmed by 4 bases and 4 bases, with 26 bases remaining between them. Germline V gene sequence: CDR1 MGHRA, CDR2 YSYEKL.

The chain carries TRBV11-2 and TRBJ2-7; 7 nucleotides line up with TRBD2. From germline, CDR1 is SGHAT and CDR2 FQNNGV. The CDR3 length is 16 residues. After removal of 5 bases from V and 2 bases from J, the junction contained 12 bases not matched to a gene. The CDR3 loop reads CASSPTTSLSPYEQYF. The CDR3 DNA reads TGTGCCAGCAGCCCGACGACTAGCTTATCACCCTACGAGCAGTACTTC.

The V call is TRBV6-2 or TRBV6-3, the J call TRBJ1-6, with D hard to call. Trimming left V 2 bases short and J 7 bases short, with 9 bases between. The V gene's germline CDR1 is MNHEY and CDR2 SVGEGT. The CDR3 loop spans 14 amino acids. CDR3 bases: TGTGCCAGCAGTTACCCCCAGAAAAATTCACCCCTCCACTTT. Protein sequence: CASSYPQKNSPLHF.

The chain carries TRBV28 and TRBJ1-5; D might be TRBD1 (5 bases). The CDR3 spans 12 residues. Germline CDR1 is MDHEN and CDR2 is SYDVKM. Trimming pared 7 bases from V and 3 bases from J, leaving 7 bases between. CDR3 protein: CASTGPNQPQHF. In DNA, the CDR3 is TGTGCCAGCACAGGGCCCAATCAGCCCCAGCATTTT. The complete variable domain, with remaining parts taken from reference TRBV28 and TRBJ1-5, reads DVKVTQSSRYLVKRTGEKVFLECVQDMDHENMFWYRQDPGLGLRLIYFSYDVKMKEKGDIPEGYSVSREKKERFSLILESASTNQTSMYLCASTGPNQPQHFGDGTRLSIL.